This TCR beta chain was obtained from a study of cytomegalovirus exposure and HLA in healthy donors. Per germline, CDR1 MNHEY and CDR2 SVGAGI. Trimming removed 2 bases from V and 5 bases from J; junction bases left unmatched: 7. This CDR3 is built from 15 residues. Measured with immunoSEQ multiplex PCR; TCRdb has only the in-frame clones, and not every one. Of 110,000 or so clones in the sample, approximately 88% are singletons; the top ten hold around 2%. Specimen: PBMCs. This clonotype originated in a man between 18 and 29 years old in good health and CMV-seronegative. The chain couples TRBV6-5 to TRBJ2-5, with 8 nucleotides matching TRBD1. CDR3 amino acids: CASSYTRGLGETQYF. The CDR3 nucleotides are TGTGCCAGCAGTTACACCAGGGGGCTTGGGGAGACCCAGTACTTC.